Listed here is a single T cell receptor beta chain. This PCR relied on a set of 60 Vbeta primers and 13 Jbeta primers. Here immunoSEQ multiplex PCR was the method, and the copy in TCRdb shows in-frame clones only, minus some. The sample comprises around 120,000 clones, around 86% of which are singletons, and 0.6% to 0.7% rests with the top ten. This sample was included in a study of cytomegalovirus exposure and HLA in healthy donors. V lost 0 bases and J lost 7; bases outside the gene matches: 6. CDR1 and CDR2 (germline): SQVTM, ANQGSEA. This CDR3 is 14 amino acids long. The TCR was taken from a man between 18 and 29 years old in good health and CMV-seronegative. Specimen: PBMCs. The chain recombines TRBV29-1 with TRBJ1-5; 7 bases line up with TRBD1. CDR3 bases: TGCAGCGTTGAAGATGGTATAGGGGGCCAGCCCCAGCATTTT. It codes for CSVEDGIGGQPQHF.